The 7 T cell receptor beta chains reported below all come from one sample, sequenced in a study of blood T cell repertoires in COVID-19 (TCRdb year 2020). The receptor library was made with the immunoSEQ multiplex PCR assay. In TCRdb, the immuneACCESS table is reduced to in-frame sequences with V and J assigned. These tables do not hold every clone; where another copy was compared, an unresolved V gene accounts for under half, and the others remain unexplained. This sample has roughly 150,000 clones in its table, and 85% to 90% of those were observed once. 2.5% to 3% of the sample rests with the top ten. Sequencing was done on a sample of peripheral blood. The receptors here all came from a woman at least 80 years old with COVID-19, enrolled during active disease.

This CDR3 is CASSLAVSGSTDTQYF. For the CDR3, the DNA is TGTGCCAGCAGTTTGGCGGTTAGCGGCAGCACAGATACGCAGTATTTT. The chain joins TRBV27 to TRBJ2-3; the D gene is possibly TRBD2 (6 bases). From germline, CDR1 is MNHEY and CDR2 SMNVEV (reference sequence). The CDR3 extends over 16 amino acids. With 3 bases removed from V and 0 bases from J, the gap between germline ends came to 13 bases.

The V gene is TRBV12-3 or TRBV12-4, the J gene TRBJ2-3; a possible D gene is TRBD1 (5 bases). Between the trimmed V and J ends, which lost 6 bases and 4 bases, there was a span of 11 bases. This CDR3 region has 13 residues. The CDR3 DNA reads TGTGCCAGCAGGCAGGGTGGGCCAGATACGCAGTATTTT. It yields the protein CASRQGGPDTQYF.

The gene calls are TRBV5-4 and TRBJ1-1; D uncertain. The germline V gene encodes CDR1 SGHNT and CDR2 YYREEE (reference sequence). This CDR3 comprises 14 residues. V was cut by 2 bases and J by 1 base, with 9 bases left in between. The CDR3 loop reads CASSLTQSNTEAFF. CDR3 nucleotides: TGTGCCAGCAGCTTAACACAGTCGAACACTGAAGCTTTCTTT. Combining the CDR3 with reference TRBV5-4 and TRBJ1-1 gives the whole variable domain ETGVTQSPTHLIKTRGQQVTLRCSSQSGHNTVSWYQQALGQGPQFIFQYYREEENGRGNFPPRFSGLQFPNYSSELNVNALELDDSALYLCASSLTQSNTEAFFGQGTRLTVV.

The chain combines TRBV28 with TRBJ1-2, with 7 bases identical to TRBD1. V lost 7 bases, J lost 4 bases, and 6 bases stayed unmatched. Looked up from germline, CDR1 is MDHEN and CDR2 is SYDVKM. There are 13 residues in the CDR3. Here the CDR3 DNA reads TGTGCCAGCAACCCGGGACAGCCCTATGGCTACACCTTC. Protein product: CASNPGQPYGYTF.

This clone was seen more than once but under ten times. The chain recombines TRBV30 with TRBJ1-4; D remains unclear. Trimming removed 3 bases from V and 0 bases from J, with 11 bases in between. Germline CDR1 reads GTSNPN; CDR2 reads SVGIG (reference sequence). The CDR3 spans 15 residues. The CDR3 protein is CAWSIPGTTNEKLFF. CDR3 nucleotides: TGTGCCTGGAGCATTCCAGGCACAACTAATGAAAAACTGTTTTTT.

The V gene is TRBV2, the J gene TRBJ2-5; weak D call: TRBD2 (6 bases). CDR1 and CDR2 (germline): SNHLY, FYNNEI. The CDR3 is 12 residues long. V dropped 5 bases and J dropped 4 bases, with 8 bases sitting between them. The CDR3 nucleotides are TGTGCCAGCAGTTCGGGGGTAGAGACCCAGTACTTC. Its translation: CASSSGVETQYF.

This chain uses TRBV4-3 with TRBJ1-5, with TRBD1 as a possible D gene (5 bases). Germline CDR1 is LGHNA and CDR2 is YSLEER. The CDR3 consists of 16 residues. Deletions cut 0 bases from V and 7 bases from J, with 16 bases between. CDR3 coding DNA: TGCGCCAGCAGCCAAGATAGGGGCAGTACGTCCCAGCCCCAGCATTTT. Amino acid sequence: CASSQDRGSTSQPQHF.